This T cell receptor (beta chain) appears in the sequencing data of a study of T cells after somatic rescue of genetic block. V was cut by 2 bases and J by 9 bases, with 17 bases left in between. The CDR3 sequence is 15 residues long. CDR1 and CDR2 from the germline V gene are SGHTA and FQGNSA. The count of this clone is one. The repertoire was sequenced with immunoSEQ multiplex PCR; TCRdb's copy has only in-frame clones and lacks some. The sample records roughly 7,000 clones, around 81% being singletons. The TCR was taken from a boy aged 5-17 years. Sequences were obtained from peripheral blood mononuclear cells (PBMCs). The rearrangement uses TRBV7-2 and TRBJ1-5; tentatively, D is TRBD1 (5 bases). The CDR3: CASSLYVQGVWPQHF. The CDR3, as DNA: TGTGCCAGCAGCTTATATGTGCAGGGCGTTTGGCCCCAGCATTTT. The full variable domain, completed using reference TRBV7-2 and TRBJ1-5, is GAGVSQSPSNKVTEKGKDVELRCDPISGHTALYWYRQSLGQGLEFLIYFQGNSAPDKSGLPSDRFSAERTGGSVSTLTIQRTQQEDSAVYLCASSLYVQGVWPQHFGDGTRLSIL.